This TCR beta chain was observed in a study of blood T cell repertoires in COVID-19. The overall study: The origin of the acute and convalescent COVID-19 samples was the United States, Italy and Spain. The analysed material was cDNA or gDNA that came from T cells, B-cell-depleted T cells, or PBMCs.

The germline gives CDR1 SGHNT, CDR2 YYREEE (reference sequence). Deletions cut 5 bases from V and 7 bases from J, with 18 bases between. This CDR3 has 14 amino acids. In the original workflow: By means of reference gene primer amplification, nucleated cell counts were estimated. Data came from immunoSEQ multiplex PCR; TCRdb stores just in-frame clones and leaves some out. The V and J calls and clone size are taken from that table; D and trimming were inferred from the DNA. The repertoire consists of under 95,000 clones, with about 83% occurring once and the leading ten covering 2% to 2.5%. The chain carries TRBV5-4 and TRBJ1-1, with a weak D call TRBD1 (5 bases). The sample comprised peripheral blood. The clonotype comes from an older woman with acute or convalescent COVID-19. CDR3 sequence: CASSLDNGAGEAFF. For the CDR3, the DNA is TGTGCCAGCAGTCTCGACAATGGGGCAGGTGAAGCTTTCTTT.